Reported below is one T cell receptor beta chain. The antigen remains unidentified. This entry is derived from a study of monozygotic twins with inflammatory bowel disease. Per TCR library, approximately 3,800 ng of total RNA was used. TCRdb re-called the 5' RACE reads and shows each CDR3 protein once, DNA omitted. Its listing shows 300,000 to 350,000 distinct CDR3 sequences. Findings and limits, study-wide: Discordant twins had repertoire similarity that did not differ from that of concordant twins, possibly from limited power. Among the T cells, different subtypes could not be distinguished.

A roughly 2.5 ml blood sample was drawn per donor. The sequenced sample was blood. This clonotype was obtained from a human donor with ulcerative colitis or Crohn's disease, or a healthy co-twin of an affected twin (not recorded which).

The chain's CDR3 is CASRPTGLQPQHF. The V call is TRBV27, the J call TRBJ1-5; TCRdb selects TRBD1, and the lack of DNA leaves this call unchecked. The CDR3 extends over 13 amino acids. Per germline, CDR1 MNHEY and CDR2 SMNVEV (reference sequence).